This T cell receptor beta chain was captured by sequencing in a study of cytomegalovirus exposure and HLA in healthy donors. Study-wide results and caveats: It was reported that the classifier diagnosed cytomegalovirus status with high specificity and sensitivity in both the original and validation cohorts. The analysis excluded some indistinguishable V segments, including TRBV6-2 and TRBV6-3. Analyzed later, most CMV-associated TCR beta chains appeared HLA-restricted. Three CMV-associated chains proved CMV antigen-specific in vitro.

Trimming took off 5 bases at V and 1 base at J, with 15 bases between the two ends. The CDR3 runs 15 residues. Germline CDR1 and CDR2: MNHEY and SMNVEV (reference sequence). With regard to this clone: The antigen is not known.

PCR employed 60 Vbeta and 13 Jbeta primers. Profiling relied on immunoSEQ multiplex PCR, and the TCRdb table lists in-frame clones only, not all of them. Of 200,000 or so clones listed, approximately 70% are singletons. This chain joins TRBV27 and TRBJ2-7, with D possibly being TRBD2 (5 bases). The sample consisted of PBMCs. This TCR came from a man aged 40-49 years in good health and CMV-seropositive. In DNA, the CDR3 is TGTGCCAGCAGTCCTAGCCTTACTACGTCCTACGAGCAGTACTTC. Translating it yields CASSPSLTTSYEQYF.